This T cell receptor (beta chain) stems from a study of blood T cells in healthy people across ages. Points from the study as a whole: Total diversity from one million sequenced T cells was likely underestimated.

The CDR3 extends over 15 amino acids. Germline V CDR1 and CDR2: KGHDR, SFDVKD. PCR was performed a second time for roughly 6 to 12 cycles using a sample-barcoded 5' primer and a J-beta primer mix. TCRdb re-called the 5' RACE reads with MiXCR, one entry per CDR3 protein. Of 1.5 million to 1.8 million distinct CDR3 sequences in the sample, roughly 43% were seen once. About this clonotype itself: Its antigen remains unknown.

The specimen was blood. The V and J genes are TRBV24-1 and TRBJ2-7; weak D call: TRBD2 (6 bases). Matching the DNA end better, TRBJ2-4 makes the J call doubtful. The clonotype originates from a woman aged 18-35 years in good health. In nucleotides, the CDR3 is TGTGCCACCAGTGATTTTGGGGGGAATGGAAACATTCAGTACTTC. This codes for CATSDFGGNGNIQYF.